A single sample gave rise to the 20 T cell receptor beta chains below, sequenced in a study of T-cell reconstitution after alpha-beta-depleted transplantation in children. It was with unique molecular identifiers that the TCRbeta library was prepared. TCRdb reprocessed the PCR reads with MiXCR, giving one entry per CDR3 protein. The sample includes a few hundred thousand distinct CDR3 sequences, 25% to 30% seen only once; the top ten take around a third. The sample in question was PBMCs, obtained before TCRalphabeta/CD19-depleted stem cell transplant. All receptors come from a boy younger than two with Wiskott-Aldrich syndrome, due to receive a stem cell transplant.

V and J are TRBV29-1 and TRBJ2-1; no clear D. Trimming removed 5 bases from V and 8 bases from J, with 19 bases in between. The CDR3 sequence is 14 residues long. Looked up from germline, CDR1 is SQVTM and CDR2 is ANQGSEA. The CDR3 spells CSVFELSPRDEQFF. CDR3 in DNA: TGCAGCGTTTTCGAACTCTCACCGAGAGATGAGCAGTTCTTC.

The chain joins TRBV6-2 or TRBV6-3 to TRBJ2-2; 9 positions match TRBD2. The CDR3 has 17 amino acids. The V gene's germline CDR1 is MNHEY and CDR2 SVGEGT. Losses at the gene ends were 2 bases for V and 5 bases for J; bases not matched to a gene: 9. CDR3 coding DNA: TGTGCCAGCAGTTACCATGGGCTAGCGGGACGAACCGGGGAGCTGTTTTTT. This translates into CASSYHGLAGRTGELFF.

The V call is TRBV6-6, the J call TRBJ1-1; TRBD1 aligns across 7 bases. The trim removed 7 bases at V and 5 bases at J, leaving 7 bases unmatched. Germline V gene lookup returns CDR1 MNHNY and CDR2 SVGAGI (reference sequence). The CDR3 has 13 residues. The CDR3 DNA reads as TGTGCCAGCAAAACAGGGGACGGGACTGAAGCTTTCTTT. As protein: CASKTGDGTEAFF.

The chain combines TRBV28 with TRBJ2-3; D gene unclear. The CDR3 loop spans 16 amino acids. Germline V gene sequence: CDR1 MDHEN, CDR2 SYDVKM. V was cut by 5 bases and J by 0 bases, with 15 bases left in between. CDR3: CASSPYVPPSTDTQYF. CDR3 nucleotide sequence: TGTGCCAGCAGTCCGTACGTGCCACCGAGCACAGATACGCAGTATTTT.

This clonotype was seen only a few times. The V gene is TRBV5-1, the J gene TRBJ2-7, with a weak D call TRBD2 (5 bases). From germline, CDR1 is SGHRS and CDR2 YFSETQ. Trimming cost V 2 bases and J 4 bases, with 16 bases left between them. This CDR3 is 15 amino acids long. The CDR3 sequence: CASSLIRAETYEQYF. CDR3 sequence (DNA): TGCGCCAGCAGCTTAATACGAGCGGAAACATACGAGCAGTACTTC.

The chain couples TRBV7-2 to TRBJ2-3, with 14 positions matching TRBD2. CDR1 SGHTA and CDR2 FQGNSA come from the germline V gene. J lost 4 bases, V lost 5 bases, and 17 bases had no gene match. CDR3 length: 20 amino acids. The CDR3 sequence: CASSVIGPGTSGRRADTQYF. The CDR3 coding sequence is TGTGCCAGCAGCGTTATCGGCCCCGGGACTAGCGGGAGAAGAGCAGATACGCAGTATTTT.

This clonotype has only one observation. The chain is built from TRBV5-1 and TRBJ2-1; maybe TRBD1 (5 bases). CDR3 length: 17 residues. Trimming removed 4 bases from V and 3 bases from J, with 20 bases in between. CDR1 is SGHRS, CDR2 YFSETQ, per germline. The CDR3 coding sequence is TGCGCCAGCAGCGTCCGCCCCGCAGGGATGGTCTACAATGAGCAGTTCTTC. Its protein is CASSVRPAGMVYNEQFF.

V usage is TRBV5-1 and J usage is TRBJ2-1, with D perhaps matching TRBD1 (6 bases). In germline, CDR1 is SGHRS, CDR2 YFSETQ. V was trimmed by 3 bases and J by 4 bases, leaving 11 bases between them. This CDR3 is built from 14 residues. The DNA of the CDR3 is TGCGCCAGCAGCTACGACAGGCGATACAATGAGCAGTTCTTC. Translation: CASSYDRRYNEQFF.

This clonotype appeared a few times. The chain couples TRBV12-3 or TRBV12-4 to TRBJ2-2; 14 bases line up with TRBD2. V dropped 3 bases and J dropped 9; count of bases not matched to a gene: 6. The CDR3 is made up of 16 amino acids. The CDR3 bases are TGTGCCAGCAGTTTGGGGACTAGCGGGGGATTTCGGGAGCTGTTTTTT. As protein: CASSLGTSGGFRELFF.

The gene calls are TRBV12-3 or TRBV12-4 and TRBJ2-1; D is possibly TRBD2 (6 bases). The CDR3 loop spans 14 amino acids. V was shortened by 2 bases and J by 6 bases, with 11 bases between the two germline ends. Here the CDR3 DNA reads TGTGCCAGCAGTTTACTACTAGCCGGCAATGAGCAGTTCTTC. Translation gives CASSLLLAGNEQFF.

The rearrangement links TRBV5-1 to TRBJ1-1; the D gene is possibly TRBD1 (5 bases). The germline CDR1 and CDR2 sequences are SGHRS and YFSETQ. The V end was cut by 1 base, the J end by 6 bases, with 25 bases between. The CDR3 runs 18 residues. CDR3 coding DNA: TGCGCCAGCAGCTTGACGATAATCACTGTCCGGGGGTTCCCTGAAGCTTTCTTT. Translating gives CASSLTIITVRGFPEAFF.

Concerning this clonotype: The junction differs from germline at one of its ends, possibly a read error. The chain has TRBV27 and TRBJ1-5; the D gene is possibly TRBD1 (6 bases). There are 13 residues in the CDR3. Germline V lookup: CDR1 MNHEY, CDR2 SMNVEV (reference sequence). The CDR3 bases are TGTGTCAGCAGCCTACAGGGAGGTCAGCCCCAGCATTTT. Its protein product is CVSSLQGGQPQHF.

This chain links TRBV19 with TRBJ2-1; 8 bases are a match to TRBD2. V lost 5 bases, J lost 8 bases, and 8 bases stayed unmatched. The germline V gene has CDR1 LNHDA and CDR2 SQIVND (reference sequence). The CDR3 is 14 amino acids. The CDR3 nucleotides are TGTGCCAGTAGTTCTAACGGGAGGGGGGATGAGCAGTTCTTC. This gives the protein CASSSNGRGDEQFF.

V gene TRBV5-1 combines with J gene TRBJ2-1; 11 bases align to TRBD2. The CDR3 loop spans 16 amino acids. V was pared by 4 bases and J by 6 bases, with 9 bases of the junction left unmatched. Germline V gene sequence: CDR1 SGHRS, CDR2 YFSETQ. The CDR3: CASSKGGLAASNEQFF. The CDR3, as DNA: TGCGCCAGCAGCAAAGGGGGACTAGCGGCCTCCAATGAGCAGTTCTTC.

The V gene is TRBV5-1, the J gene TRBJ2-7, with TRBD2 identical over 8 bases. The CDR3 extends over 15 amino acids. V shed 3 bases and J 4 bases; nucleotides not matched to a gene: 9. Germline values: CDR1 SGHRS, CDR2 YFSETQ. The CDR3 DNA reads TGCGCCAGCAGCTCATTCACTAGCGGAACTTACGAGCAGTACTTC. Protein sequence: CASSSFTSGTYEQYF.

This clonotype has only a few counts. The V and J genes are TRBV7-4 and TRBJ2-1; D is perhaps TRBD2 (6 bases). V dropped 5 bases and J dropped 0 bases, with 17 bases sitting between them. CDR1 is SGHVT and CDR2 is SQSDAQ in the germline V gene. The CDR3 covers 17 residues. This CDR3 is CASSPSGTSLSYNEQFF. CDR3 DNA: TGTGCCAGCAGCCCCTCCGGGACTTCACTCTCCTACAATGAGCAGTTCTTC. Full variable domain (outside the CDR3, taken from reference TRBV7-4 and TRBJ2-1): GAGVSQSPRYKVAKRGRDVALRCDSISGHVTLYWYRQTLGQGSEVLTYSQSDAQRDKSGRPSGRFSAERPERSVSTLKIQRTEQGDSAVYLCASSPSGTSLSYNEQFFGPGTRLTVL.

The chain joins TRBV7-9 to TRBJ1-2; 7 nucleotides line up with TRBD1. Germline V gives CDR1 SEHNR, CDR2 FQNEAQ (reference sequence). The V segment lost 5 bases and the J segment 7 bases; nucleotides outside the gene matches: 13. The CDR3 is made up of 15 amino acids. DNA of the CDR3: TGTGCCAGCAGCCATCGGTCCGAGAACAGGGGTGGCTACACCTTC. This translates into CASSHRSENRGGYTF.

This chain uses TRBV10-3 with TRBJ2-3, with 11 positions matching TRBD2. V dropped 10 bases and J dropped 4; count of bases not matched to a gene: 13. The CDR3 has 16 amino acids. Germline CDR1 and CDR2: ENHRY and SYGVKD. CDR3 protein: CATQPPTSGTADTQYF. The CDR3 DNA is TGTGCCACCCAACCGCCGACTAGCGGGACGGCAGATACGCAGTATTTT.

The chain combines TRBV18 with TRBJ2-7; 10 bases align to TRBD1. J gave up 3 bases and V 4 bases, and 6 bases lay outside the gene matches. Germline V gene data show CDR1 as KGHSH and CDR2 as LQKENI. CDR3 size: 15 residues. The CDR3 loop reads CASSRTGGGFYEQYF. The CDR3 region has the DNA TGTGCCAGCTCACGGACAGGGGGGGGCTTCTACGAGCAGTACTTC.

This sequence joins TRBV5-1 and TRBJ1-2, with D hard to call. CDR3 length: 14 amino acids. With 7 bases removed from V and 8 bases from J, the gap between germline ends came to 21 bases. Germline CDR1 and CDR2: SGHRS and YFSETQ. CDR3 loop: CASRDSPEHYGYTF. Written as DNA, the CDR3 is TGCGCCAGCCGAGATTCCCCCGAACATTACGGCTACACCTTC.